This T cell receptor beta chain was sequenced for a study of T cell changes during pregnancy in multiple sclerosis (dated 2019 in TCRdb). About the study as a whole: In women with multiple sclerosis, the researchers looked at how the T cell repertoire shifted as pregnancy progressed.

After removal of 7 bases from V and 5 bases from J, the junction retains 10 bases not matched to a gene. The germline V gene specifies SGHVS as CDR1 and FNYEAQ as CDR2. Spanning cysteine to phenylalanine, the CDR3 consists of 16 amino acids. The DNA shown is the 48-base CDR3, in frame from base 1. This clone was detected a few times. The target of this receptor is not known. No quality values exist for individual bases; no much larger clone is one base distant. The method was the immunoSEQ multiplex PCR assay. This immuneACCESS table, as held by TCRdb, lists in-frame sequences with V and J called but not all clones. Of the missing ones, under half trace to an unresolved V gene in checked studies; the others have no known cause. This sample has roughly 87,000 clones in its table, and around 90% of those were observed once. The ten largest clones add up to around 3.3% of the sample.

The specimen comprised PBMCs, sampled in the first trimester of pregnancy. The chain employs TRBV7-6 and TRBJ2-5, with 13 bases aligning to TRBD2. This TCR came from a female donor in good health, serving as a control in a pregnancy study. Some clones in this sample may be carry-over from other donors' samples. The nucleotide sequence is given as TGTGCCAGCACCGGACTAGCGGGGGTTATTGGCGAGACCCAGTACTTC. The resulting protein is CASTGLAGVIGETQYF.